This T cell receptor beta chain comes out of a study of shared clonotypes between healthy human individuals. Study-wide context: Used for every donor were three CD4 naive, three CD4 memory, two CD8 naive and one CD8 memory plate.

The CDR3 has 13 amino acids. The germline V gene encodes CDR1 SGHDT and CDR2 YYEEEE. J was trimmed by 4 bases and V by 2 bases; bases with no gene match: 2. The method was immunoSEQ multiplex PCR; TCRdb's version includes in-frame clones alone and lacks a portion of them. The repertoire holds about 2 million clones, with 95% as singletons. The chain recombines TRBV5-6 with TRBJ2-5; 7 bases match TRBD2. The material sequenced was naive CD4+ T cells sorted from blood. Subset given: CD45RA+ positively selected. The TCR comes from a man aged 18 to 29 in good health. CDR3 sequence reads: CASSFWGGETQYF. DNA for the CDR3: TGTGCCAGCAGCTTCTGGGGGGGAGAGACCCAGTACTTC.